Below, 15 T cell receptor beta chains from the same sample are listed, as sequenced in a study of shared clonotypes between healthy human individuals. The data were produced by immunoSEQ multiplex PCR, yet TCRdb's version contains in-frame clones alone and is incomplete. This sample has around 2.1 million clones; approximately 94% occur once, and the top ten carry roughly 0.13%. Sequenced material: naive CD4+ T cells sorted from blood. The subset: CD45RA+ positively selected. All receptors come from a man aged 18 to 30 in good health.

The CDR3 nucleotides read TGCGCCAGCAGCTTGGATTTAGTTGGGGAGTCACCCCTCCACTTT. Its translation: CASSLDLVGESPLHF. The chain recombines TRBV5-1 with TRBJ1-6, with unresolved D. The V end was cut by 0 bases, the J end by 10 bases, with 14 bases between. CDR1 and CDR2 (germline): SGHRS, YFSETQ. The CDR3 length is 15 residues.

This clone came up once. The rearrangement uses TRBV10-3 and TRBJ1-6, with 7 bases identical to TRBD1. Per germline, CDR1 ENHRY and CDR2 SYGVKD. The CDR3 has 16 amino acids. V was clipped by 7 bases and J by 9 bases; unmatched bases: 15. The CDR3: CAITERRQGEGSPLHF. In nucleotides, the CDR3 is TGTGCCATCACCGAGCGACGACAGGGAGAGGGTTCACCCCTCCACTTT.

The CDR3: CASSMISRTGELFF. CDR3 DNA sequence: TGTGCCAGTAGTATGATATCTCGCACCGGGGAGCTGTTTTTT. V and J are TRBV19 and TRBJ2-2; no definite D call. CDR1 and CDR2 (germline): LNHDA, SQIVND (reference sequence). The length of the CDR3 is 14 residues. Trimming left V 3 bases short and J 4 bases short, with 9 bases between.

The rearrangement uses TRBV5-4 and TRBJ2-1, with TRBD1 as a possible D gene (6 bases). The ends were cut back, 4 bases at V and 7 bases at J, with 12 bases in the middle. Germline CDR1 and CDR2: SGHNT and YYREEE (reference sequence). This CDR3 contains 13 residues. CDR3 DNA sequence: TGTGCCAGCAGCCTCTCTCAGGGGAATGAGCAGTTCTTC. It specifies CASSLSQGNEQFF.

The V and J genes are TRBV5-1 and TRBJ2-5; D unclear. Trimming removed 0 bases at V and 0 bases at J, with 9 bases between. Per the germline V gene, CDR1 is SGHRS and CDR2 is YFSETQ. The CDR3 extends over 15 amino acids. The CDR3 DNA reads TGCGCCAGCAGCTTGGCCGGGCCCAACCAAGAGACCCAGTACTTC. Its translation is CASSLAGPNQETQYF.

The V gene is TRBV7-3, the J gene TRBJ2-1, with TRBD1 matching over 8 bases. In germline, CDR1 is SGHTA, CDR2 FQGTGA. The length of the CDR3 is 15 residues. Unmatched junction bases numbered 4, after V lost 2 bases and J lost 4 bases. CDR3 bases: TGTGCCAGCAGCTTAGACAGGGGACAATACAATGAGCAGTTCTTC. Protein product: CASSLDRGQYNEQFF.

This clone appeared once. The chain links TRBV6-7 to TRBJ2-7; 9 bases are a match to TRBD2. TRBV6-7 is an open reading frame, and its role is uncertain. There are 14 residues in the CDR3. Trimming cost V 8 bases and J 1 base; bases outside gene matches: 6. The CDR3 is CASYKREASYEQYF. Here the CDR3 DNA reads TGTGCCAGCTATAAGCGGGAGGCGTCCTACGAGCAGTACTTC.

The gene calls are TRBV4-1 and TRBJ2-5; D may be TRBD1 or TRBD2 (5 bases each). This CDR3 has 16 residues. V was cut by 0 bases and J by 6 bases, with 17 bases left in between. Germline V gene data show CDR1 as MGHRA and CDR2 as YSYEKL. The CDR3: CASSQEGRGVGKTQYF. The DNA for the CDR3 is TGCGCCAGCAGCCAAGAGGGTCGAGGGGTGGGAAAGACCCAGTACTTC.

This sequence joins TRBV5-6 and TRBJ2-5, with D uncertain. This CDR3 has 14 amino acids. Germline lookup yields CDR1 SGHDT and CDR2 YYEEEE. V lost 4 bases and J 2 bases, leaving 12 bases between the germline ends. Written as DNA, the CDR3 is TGTGCCAGCAGCACATTCGACGATCAAGAGACCCAGTACTTC. This codes for CASSTFDDQETQYF.

The chain uses TRBV30 and TRBJ1-1; 7 bases agree with TRBD1. V dropped 3 bases and J dropped 10; count of bases not matched to a gene: 8. From germline, CDR1 is GTSNPN and CDR2 SVGIG (reference sequence). This CDR3 is built from 12 residues. The CDR3 sequence: CAWRPQGKVAFF. CDR3 DNA sequence: TGTGCCTGGAGACCACAGGGGAAAGTAGCTTTCTTT.

The CDR3 DNA follows: TGTGCCAGCACCTACCGGGACAGGAGGGCAGATACGCAGTATTTT. It translates to CASTYRDRRADTQYF. The chain combines TRBV5-6 with TRBJ2-3; 8 bases are a match to TRBD1. V was clipped by 6 bases and J by 4 bases; unmatched bases: 10. The CDR3 runs 15 residues. Germline values: CDR1 SGHDT, CDR2 YYEEEE.

The chain couples TRBV10-2 to TRBJ1-1; D gene unclear. The CDR3 covers 13 residues. V shed 8 bases and J shed 0 bases, with 10 bases lying between them. Germline loops: CDR1 WSHSY, CDR2 SAAADI. CDR3: CASQTLMNTEAFF. Here the CDR3 DNA reads TGCGCCAGCCAGACACTTATGAACACTGAAGCTTTCTTT.

The rearrangement links TRBV7-2 to TRBJ2-3, with D hard to call. The germline V gene encodes CDR1 SGHTA and CDR2 FQGNSA. The CDR3 loop spans 13 amino acids. The V end was cut by 9 bases, the J end by 0 bases, with 10 bases between. CDR3 DNA sequence: TGTGCCAGTACCATTACTAGCACAGATACGCAGTATTTT. Translation gives CASTITSTDTQYF. Full variable domain (missing parts from reference TRBV7-2 and TRBJ2-3): GAGVSQSPSNKVTEKGKDVELRCDPISGHTALYWYRQSLGQGLEFLIYFQGNSAPDKSGLPSDRFSAERTGGSVSTLTIQRTQQEDSAVYLCASTITSTDTQYFGPGTRLTVL.

CDR3 amino acids: CAISESGPVRDDYEQYF. The CDR3 bases are TGTGCCATCAGTGAGTCGGGGCCCGTCCGGGACGACTACGAGCAGTACTTC. The chain couples TRBV10-3 to TRBJ2-7; D could derive from TRBD1 or TRBD2 (5 bases each). The CDR3 has 17 residues. Germline CDR1 is ENHRY and CDR2 is SYGVKD. V lost 0 bases, J lost 3 bases, and 18 bases lay in between.

This chain links TRBV7-8 with TRBJ2-1; either TRBD1 or TRBD2 may supply D (6 bases each). The CDR3 length is 15 residues. Germline CDR1 SGHVS, CDR2 FQNEAQ. V lost 5 bases to trimming and J lost 7 bases, with 18 bases between them. The CDR3 spells CASSKGGPPLNEQFF. The CDR3 DNA sequence: TGTGCCAGCAGCAAGGGGGGCCCGCCCCTGAATGAGCAGTTCTTC.